These 20 T cell receptor beta chains came from one sample sequenced in a study of cytomegalovirus exposure and HLA in healthy donors. Primers included in the PCR were 60 Vbeta and 13 Jbeta primers. Some clones are missing from TCRdb's copy, which holds only in-frame ones; the method was immunoSEQ multiplex PCR. The data contain about 62,000 clones, around 87% of them singletons. The sequenced material came from PBMCs. The receptors derive from a man younger than 30 in good health and CMV-seronegative.

This chain connects TRBV7-9 to TRBJ2-7; D is undetermined. In germline, CDR1 is SEHNR, CDR2 FQNEAQ (reference sequence). Deletions cut 0 bases from V and 0 bases from J, with 6 bases between. The CDR3 length is 14 residues. This CDR3 is CASSLAGSSYEQYF. The CDR3 bases are TGTGCCAGCAGCTTAGCGGGCAGCTCCTACGAGCAGTACTTC.

CDR3 residues: CSVVPRDEQYF. Written as DNA, the CDR3 is TGCAGCGTTGTCCCCAGGGACGAGCAGTACTTC. The chain couples TRBV29-1 to TRBJ2-7; possibly TRBD1 for D (5 bases). Germline V lookup: CDR1 SQVTM, CDR2 ANQGSEA. The CDR3 runs 11 residues. V was cut by 4 bases and J by 5 bases, with 9 bases left in between.

V is TRBV5-1 and J is TRBJ1-4, with a weak D call TRBD1 (6 bases). CDR1 and CDR2 (germline): SGHRS, YFSETQ. Trimming stripped 7 bases from V and 5 bases from J, with 12 bases between. The CDR3 consists of 13 residues. For the CDR3, the DNA is TGCGCCAGCTCACCAGGGGCCAATGAAAAACTGTTTTTT. Translated: CASSPGANEKLFF.

The rearrangement uses TRBV27 and TRBJ2-1; 8 nucleotides line up with TRBD2. Trimming cost V 3 bases and J 8 bases; bases outside gene matches: 3. The CDR3 length is 13 residues. In germline, CDR1 is MNHEY, CDR2 SMNVEV (reference sequence). This CDR3 is CASSFQTSDEQFF. As DNA, the CDR3 is TGTGCCAGCAGTTTCCAGACTAGCGATGAGCAGTTCTTC.

The chain uses TRBV5-1 and TRBJ2-5, with 7 bases matching TRBD2. The CDR3 totals 16 residues. V shed 3 bases and J 4 bases; nucleotides not matched to a gene: 12. Germline lookup yields CDR1 SGHRS and CDR2 YFSETQ. The CDR3 DNA reads as TGCGCCAGCAGCTCCGGAGCGGGGATCGATGGAGAGACCCAGTACTTC. This gives the protein CASSSGAGIDGETQYF.

V and J are TRBV28 and TRBJ1-5, with D possibly matching TRBD1 (6 bases). CDR1 and CDR2 (germline): MDHEN, SYDVKM. The CDR3 is 14 residues long. The V gene lost 3 bases and the J gene lost 5 bases, with 11 bases spanning the gap. The CDR3 region has the DNA TGTGCCAGCAGTTTGTTTTCAGGGGATCAGCCCCAGCATTTT. This sequence encodes CASSLFSGDQPQHF. The whole variable domain, filled in from reference TRBV28 and TRBJ1-5, reads DVKVTQSSRYLVKRTGEKVFLECVQDMDHENMFWYRQDPGLGLRLIYFSYDVKMKEKGDIPEGYSVSREKKERFSLILESASTNQTSMYLCASSLFSGDQPQHFGDGTRLSIL.

The chain joins TRBV10-3 to TRBJ1-5; 10 nucleotides match TRBD1. Germline loops: CDR1 ENHRY, CDR2 SYGVKD. The CDR3 sequence is 14 residues long. With 9 bases clipped from V and 4 bases from J, the junction kept 6 bases outside the gene matches. This CDR3 is CAIGTGEGNQPQHF. As DNA, the CDR3 is TGTGCCATTGGGACAGGGGAAGGGAATCAGCCCCAGCATTTT.

The chain couples TRBV9 to TRBJ1-1; D uncertain. Germline CDR1 and CDR2: SGDLS and YYNGEE. There are 14 residues in the CDR3. V gave up 0 bases and J gave up 4 bases, with 10 bases separating them. This CDR3 is CASSVEGRGTEAFF. As DNA, the CDR3 is TGTGCCAGCAGCGTAGAAGGGCGGGGCACTGAAGCTTTCTTT.

This clone was detected only a few times. The V call is TRBV5-1, the J call TRBJ1-3; TRBD1 might be the D (6 bases). V was cut by 1 base and J by 0 bases, with 11 bases left in between. The CDR3 runs to 16 residues. Germline lookup yields CDR1 SGHRS and CDR2 YFSETQ. CDR3 bases: TGCGCCAGCAGCTTGCCAGGGGCGACCTCTGGAAACACCATATATTTT. It codes for CASSLPGATSGNTIYF.

CDR3 sequence: CASSPHPPGQAPGHYEQYF. In DNA form, the CDR3 reads TGTGCCAGCAGCCCCCACCCGCCGGGACAGGCCCCGGGCCACTACGAGCAGTACTTC. V gene TRBV9 combines with J gene TRBJ2-7; TRBD1 agrees at 8 bases. V was pared by 4 bases and J by 3 bases, with 21 bases of the junction left unmatched. Germline V gene data show CDR1 as SGDLS and CDR2 as YYNGEE. The CDR3 runs to 19 residues.

The J gene is TRBJ2-2, the V gene TRBV5-6; 7 bases map to TRBD2. After removal of 6 bases from V and 0 bases from J, the junction contained 8 bases not matched to a gene. The CDR3 has 16 residues. From germline, CDR1 is SGHDT and CDR2 YYEEEE. The CDR3 spells CASTPGGGANTGELFF. The CDR3 DNA reads TGTGCCAGCACCCCGGGTGGGGGGGCGAACACCGGGGAGCTGTTTTTT.

The V gene is TRBV4-1, the J gene TRBJ1-4; possible D gene TRBD1, 6 bases. The CDR3 has 16 residues. Germline values: CDR1 MGHRA, CDR2 YSYEKL. V lost 0 bases to trimming and J lost 8 bases, with 16 bases between them. Here the CDR3 DNA reads TGCGCCAGCAGCCAAGATGGGAGGGGGTTTAAGGAAAAACTGTTTTTT. Its translation is CASSQDGRGFKEKLFF.

The CDR3 region has the DNA TGTGCCAGTAGTATAGGACAGGGTTCCTACGAGCAGTACTTC. Its translation is CASSIGQGSYEQYF. The V call is TRBV19, the J call TRBJ2-7; 7 positions match TRBD1. With 1 base clipped from V and 1 base from J, the junction kept 1 base outside the gene matches. The CDR3 consists of 14 residues. The germline V gene encodes CDR1 LNHDA and CDR2 SQIVND (reference sequence).

The gene calls are TRBV7-9 and TRBJ2-3, with D perhaps TRBD1 (5 bases). The CDR3 runs to 15 residues. Germline V gives CDR1 SEHNR, CDR2 FQNEAQ (reference sequence). Between the trimmed V and J ends, which lost 0 bases and 4 bases, there was a span of 11 bases. The chain's CDR3 is CASSLADSRSDTQYF. Here the CDR3 DNA reads TGTGCCAGCAGCTTAGCCGACAGTAGATCAGATACGCAGTATTTT.

The rearrangement joins TRBV7-2 to TRBJ1-2, with 8 bases lining up with TRBD1. Per germline, CDR1 SGHTA and CDR2 FQGNSA. V lost 2 bases, J lost 2 bases, and 7 bases stayed unmatched. The CDR3 consists of 16 residues. CDR3 sequence (DNA): TGTGCCAGCAGCTTATCTGGACAGGGTGGGAACTATGGCTACACCTTC. Amino acids: CASSLSGQGGNYGYTF.

The chain couples TRBV4-1 to TRBJ1-5; 10 bases agree with TRBD1. The CDR3 is 16 residues long. V gave up 1 base and J gave up 3 bases; unmatched junction bases: 3. Germline V lookup: CDR1 MGHRA, CDR2 YSYEKL. CDR3 in amino acids: CASSQADRGYNQPQHF. The CDR3 bases are TGCGCCAGCAGCCAAGCGGACAGGGGGTACAATCAGCCCCAGCATTTT.

V is TRBV7-9 and J is TRBJ2-4, with a possible D match to TRBD2 (5 bases). The CDR3 runs 13 residues. CDR1 SEHNR and CDR2 FQNEAQ come from the germline V gene (reference sequence). Deletions cut 5 bases from V and 10 bases from J, with 15 bases between. The CDR3 nucleotides read TGTGCCAGCAGCGCCACAACGAGAGGGATTCAGTACTTC. The encoded protein is CASSATTRGIQYF. Combining the CDR3 with reference TRBV7-9 and TRBJ2-4 gives the whole variable domain DTGVSQNPRHKITKRGQNVTFRCDPISEHNRLYWYRQTLGQGPEFLTYFQNEAQLEKSRLLSDRFSAERPKGSFSTLEIQRTEQGDSAMYLCASSATTRGIQYFGAGTRLSVL.

The chain carries TRBV11-1 and TRBJ1-2; tentative D call: TRBD1 (6 bases). The CDR3 has 15 amino acids. V lost 5 bases to trimming and J lost 4 bases, with 17 bases between them. The germline CDR1 and CDR2 sequences are SGHAT and FQDESV (reference sequence). The CDR3 is CASSRDGQISYGYTF. For the CDR3, the DNA is TGTGCCAGCAGCCGCGATGGACAGATCTCCTATGGCTACACCTTC.

The chain is built from TRBV18 and TRBJ2-5; 11 nucleotides line up with TRBD2. The CDR3 sequence is 15 residues long. Germline CDR1 is KGHSH and CDR2 is LQKENI. The V gene end was trimmed by 3 bases and the J gene end by 4 bases; junction bases not matched to a gene: 4. DNA for the CDR3: TGTGCCAGCTCACCGACTGGGACTAGCGGAGAGACCCAGTACTTC. Protein product: CASSPTGTSGETQYF.

V is TRBV5-1 and J is TRBJ1-2; no firm D call. CDR1 SGHRS and CDR2 YFSETQ come from the germline V gene. There are 13 residues in the CDR3. Deletions cut 4 bases from V and 5 bases from J, with 12 bases between. CDR3 amino acids: CASSPPSLYGYTF. CDR3 DNA sequence: TGCGCCAGCAGCCCCCCGTCCCTATATGGCTACACCTTC.